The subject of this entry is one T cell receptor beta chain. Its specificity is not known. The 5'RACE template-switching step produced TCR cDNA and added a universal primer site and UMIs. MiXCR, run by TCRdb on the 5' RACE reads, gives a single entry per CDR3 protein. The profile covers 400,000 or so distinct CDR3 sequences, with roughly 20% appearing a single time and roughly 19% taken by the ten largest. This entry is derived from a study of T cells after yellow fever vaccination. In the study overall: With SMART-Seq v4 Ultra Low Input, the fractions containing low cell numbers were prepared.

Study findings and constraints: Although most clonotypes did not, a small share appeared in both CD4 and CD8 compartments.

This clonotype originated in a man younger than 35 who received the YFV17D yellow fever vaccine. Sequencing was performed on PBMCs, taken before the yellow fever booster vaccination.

CDR3 DNA: TGTGCCAGCAGTTACCGGTTGACGGGACAGGCTTCGGCCTACGAGCAGTACTTC. Encoded protein: CASSYRLTGQASAYEQYF. The chain carries TRBV6-5 and TRBJ2-7; TRBD1 matches 8 bases. This CDR3 is 18 amino acids long. Germline assignment: CDR1 MNHEY and CDR2 SVGAGI. With V trimmed by 2 bases and J by 2 bases, 14 bases remained unmatched.